The 25 T cell receptor beta chains below were found in one sample sequenced in a study of persistence of HIV-infected CD4 T cells. Sequencing used immunoSEQ version 4 in survey mode. Sequenced by immunoSEQ multiplex PCR; TCRdb stores in-frame clones only, minus some. Here the sample spans approximately 7,000 clones, 75% to 85% being singletons. Cells were stimulated with CMV-infected fibroblast lysates at approximately 10 ug/mL. Sorting of responding CD4+ T cells relied on upregulated CD40 ligand together with CD69. These receptors lack a known antigen. Sequences were derived from CD4+ T cells sorted from PBMCs after approximately 20-hour stimulation, sampled from a patient who received antiretroviral therapy. The receptor source for this set is an adult woman with HIV who was CMV-seropositive.

This clone has more than one count but fewer than ten. The chain is built from TRBV7-2 and TRBJ1-1, with D unresolved. Trimming pared 1 base from V and 0 bases from J, leaving 9 bases between. Germline V CDR1 and CDR2: SGHTA, FQGNSA. CDR3 length equals 15 residues. The CDR3 sequence: CASSLGLTLNTEAFF. The CDR3 nucleotides are TGTGCCAGCAGCTTAGGGTTGACTCTGAACACTGAAGCTTTCTTT.

This clone occurred once. This chain connects TRBV9 to TRBJ2-1, with D perhaps matching TRBD1 (5 bases). Per germline, CDR1 SGDLS and CDR2 YYNGEE. The V and J ends lost 0 bases and 3 bases respectively, with 13 bases between them. This CDR3 spans 16 amino acids. The CDR3 reads CASSVGTSGRYNEQFF. The CDR3 bases are TGTGCCAGCAGCGTAGGGACATCCGGCCGCTACAATGAGCAGTTCTTC. Looking up the rest from reference TRBV9 and TRBJ2-1 gives the full variable domain: DSGVTQTPKHLITATGQRVTLRCSPRSGDLSVYWYQQSLDQGLQFLIQYYNGEERAKGNILERFSAQQFPDLHSELNLSSLELGDSALYFCASSVGTSGRYNEQFFGPGTRLTVL.

The rearrangement uses TRBV18 and TRBJ2-7; TRBD1 matches 7 bases. The CDR3 is 13 amino acids. Germline V gene lookup returns CDR1 KGHSH and CDR2 LQKENI. Trimming at V came to 3 bases and at J to 9 bases, leaving 8 bases not matched to a gene. The DNA of the CDR3 is TGTGCCAGCTCACCGGACAGGTCAGCCCTGCAGTACTTC. This encodes CASSPDRSALQYF. Filled out from reference TRBV18 and TRBJ2-7, the complete variable domain reads NAGVMQNPRHLVRRRGQEARLRCSPMKGHSHVYWYRQLPEEGLKFMVYLQKENIIDESGMPKERFSAEFPKEGPSILRIQQVVRGDSAAYFCASSPDRSALQYFGPGTRLTVT.

The genes are TRBV2 and TRBJ2-2, with TRBD1 identical over 8 bases. The CDR3 length is 15 residues. V shed 5 bases, J shed 4 bases, and the junction held 6 bases outside the gene matches. In germline, CDR1 is SNHLY, CDR2 FYNNEI. This CDR3 is CASSSSGTGTGELFF. CDR3 coding DNA: TGTGCCAGCAGTTCTTCCGGGACAGGCACCGGGGAGCTGTTTTTT. The whole variable domain, remainder taken from reference TRBV2 and TRBJ2-2, is EPEVTQTPSHQVTQMGQEVILRCVPISNHLYFYWYRQILGQKVEFLVSFYNNEISEKSEIFDDQFSVERPDGSNFTLKIRSTKLEDSAMYFCASSSSGTGTGELFFGEGSRLTVL.

The chain joins TRBV11-3 to TRBJ2-5; 8 nucleotides match TRBD1. Germline CDR1 is SGHNT and CDR2 is YENEEA. The CDR3 extends over 15 amino acids. The J segment lost 2 bases and the V segment lost 1 base, leaving 3 bases of the junction unmatched. CDR3 nucleotide sequence: TGTGCCAGCAGCTTAGGACAGGGGTCTCAAGAGACCCAGTACTTC. It yields the protein CASSLGQGSQETQYF. The whole variable domain, remainder taken from reference TRBV11-3 and TRBJ2-5, is EAGVVQSPRYKIIEKKQPVAFWCNPISGHNTLYWYLQNLGQGPELLIRYENEEAVDDSQLPKDRFSAERLKGVDSTLKIQPAELGDSAVYLCASSLGQGSQETQYFGPGTRLLVL.

The gene calls are TRBV7-2 and TRBJ1-2; D is unresolved. Trimming removed 3 bases from V and 7 bases from J, with 21 bases in between. Germline lookup yields CDR1 SGHTA and CDR2 FQGNSA. There are 16 residues in the CDR3. CDR3 coding DNA: TGTGCCAGCAGCTTCGAGACCCTGGGCCTGGGAGGTGGCTACACCTTC. Residues: CASSFETLGLGGGYTF.

This chain joins TRBV9 and TRBJ2-5; TRBD2 matches at 8 bases. Germline V gene data show CDR1 as SGDLS and CDR2 as YYNGEE. The CDR3 sequence is 15 residues long. The junction had 5 bases not matched to a gene; V was cut back by 4 bases and J by 0 bases. Here the CDR3 reads CASSPGLANQETQYF. CDR3 nucleotide sequence: TGTGCCAGCAGCCCCGGACTAGCCAACCAAGAGACCCAGTACTTC.

This clone was detected a few times. This chain connects TRBV5-1 to TRBJ2-2, with D hard to call. Germline V lookup: CDR1 SGHRS, CDR2 YFSETQ. The CDR3 has 13 amino acids. With 1 base removed from V and 5 bases from J, the gap between germline ends came to 6 bases. CDR3 nucleotide sequence: TGCGCCAGCAGCTTGATCTCGACCGGGGAGCTGTTTTTT. Its translation is CASSLISTGELFF.

This chain connects TRBV19 to TRBJ2-1; D gene uncertain. V was cut by 4 bases and J by 7 bases, with 14 bases left in between. Germline V gene lookup returns CDR1 LNHDA and CDR2 SQIVND (reference sequence). This CDR3 spans 14 amino acids. As DNA, the CDR3 is TGTGCCAGTAGTACCCCGACGGTGGTGAATGAGCAGTTCTTC. Translation gives CASSTPTVVNEQFF.

The chain has TRBV7-9 and TRBJ1-4; D is undetermined. The V gene lost 2 bases and the J gene lost 8 bases, with 6 bases spanning the gap. The CDR3 extends over 12 amino acids. The germline CDR1 and CDR2 sequences are SEHNR and FQNEAQ (reference sequence). This CDR3 reads CASSLMGEKLFF. The DNA of the CDR3 is TGTGCCAGCAGCTTAATGGGCGAAAAACTGTTTTTT.

The V and J genes are TRBV3-1 (or the pseudogene TRBV3-2) and TRBJ1-1; maybe TRBD1 (6 bases). Germline values: CDR1 LGHDT, CDR2 YNNKEL (reference sequence). The CDR3 runs 15 residues. V dropped 1 base and J dropped 6 bases, with 15 bases sitting between them. The CDR3: CASSQVQHPGAEAFF. In DNA, the CDR3 is TGTGCCAGCAGCCAAGTGCAACACCCAGGGGCTGAAGCTTTCTTT.

This chain connects TRBV27 to TRBJ2-7; 11 nucleotides align to TRBD2. This CDR3 comprises 15 residues. With 7 bases clipped from V and 7 bases from J, the junction kept 12 bases outside the gene matches. Looked up from germline, CDR1 is MNHEY and CDR2 is SMNVEV (reference sequence). The DNA of the CDR3 is TGTGCCAGCACCCTGGCACTAGCGGGAGTGGGGGAGCAGTACTTC. Its protein is CASTLALAGVGEQYF.

This chain connects TRBV5-1 to TRBJ1-1; D ambiguous. Trimming cost V 4 bases and J 1 base, with 8 bases left between them. CDR3 length: 13 amino acids. Germline V lookup: CDR1 SGHRS, CDR2 YFSETQ. The DNA of the CDR3 is TGCGCCAGCAGCGAGGCAGGGAACACTGAAGCTTTCTTT. As protein: CASSEAGNTEAFF.

The CDR3 DNA follows: TGTGCCAGCAGCCCCCGGCGCAGTATGAACACTGAAGCTTTCTTT. The encoded protein is CASSPRRSMNTEAFF. V is TRBV3-1 (or the pseudogene TRBV3-2) and J is TRBJ1-1; D is ambiguous. Between the trimmed V and J ends, which lost 4 bases and 0 bases, there was a span of 12 bases. The CDR3 has 15 amino acids. Germline assignment: CDR1 LGHDT and CDR2 YNNKEL (reference sequence).

This clone was recorded only once. This rearrangement joins TRBV5-1 to TRBJ2-5; 10 bases match TRBD2. The junction had 3 bases not matched to a gene; V was cut back by 0 bases and J by 1 base. The germline gives CDR1 SGHRS, CDR2 YFSETQ. There are 16 residues in the CDR3. The CDR3 region has the DNA TGCGCCAGCAGCTTGGTGGGACTAGCGCTCCAAGAGACCCAGTACTTC. Translating gives CASSLVGLALQETQYF. Combining the CDR3 with reference TRBV5-1 and TRBJ2-5 gives the whole variable domain KAGVTQTPRYLIKTRGQQVTLSCSPISGHRSVSWYQQTPGQGLQFLFEYFSETQRNKGNFPGRFSGRQFSNSRSEMNVSTLELGDSALYLCASSLVGLALQETQYFGPGTRLLVL.

V gene TRBV4-1 combines with J gene TRBJ2-7; 8 bases fit TRBD1. Germline CDR1 and CDR2: MGHRA and YSYEKL. V shed 0 bases, J shed 3 bases, and the junction held 10 bases outside the gene matches. This CDR3 comprises 17 residues. The DNA for the CDR3 is TGCGCCAGCAGCCAAGACAACCAGGGGACAGGTCTCTACGAGCAGTACTTC. Its protein is CASSQDNQGTGLYEQYF.

In regard to this clone: The sample contains more than one DNA sequence encoding this CDR3. The rearrangement links TRBV9 to TRBJ1-1; unclear D gene. CDR3 length: 13 amino acids. Germline CDR1 SGDLS, CDR2 YYNGEE. Deletions cut 0 bases from V and 2 bases from J, with 5 bases between. DNA of the CDR3: TGTGCCAGCAGCGTAGTTTCCAACACTGAAGCTTTCTTT. This translates into CASSVVSNTEAFF.

This chain connects TRBV6-1 to TRBJ1-3; perhaps TRBD1 as D (6 bases). The CDR3 covers 16 residues. Looked up from germline, CDR1 is MNHNS and CDR2 is SASEGT. The ends were cut back, 4 bases at V and 3 bases at J, with 16 bases in the middle. CDR3 region: CASSGTEGGLGNTIYF. CDR3 DNA: TGTGCCAGCAGTGGAACTGAGGGGGGGCTTGGAAACACCATATATTTT.

This clone turned up a few times. The V call is TRBV15, the J call TRBJ2-5, with 7 bases identical to TRBD1. The CDR3 runs 13 residues. V shed 3 bases, J shed 2 bases, and the junction held 0 bases outside the gene matches. Germline V gene data show CDR1 as LNHNV and CDR2 as YYDKDF (reference sequence). CDR3 protein: CATSRDRQETQYF. CDR3 DNA sequence: TGTGCCACCAGCAGGGACAGGCAAGAGACCCAGTACTTC.

The rearrangement joins TRBV29-1 to TRBJ2-1; D may be TRBD2 (5 bases). Germline lookup yields CDR1 SQVTM and CDR2 ANQGSEA. The CDR3 has 15 amino acids. V was cut by 5 bases and J by 7 bases, with 21 bases left in between. The chain's CDR3 is CSVMIGSGDGNEQFF. CDR3 bases: TGCAGCGTTATGATCGGGTCCGGGGATGGGAATGAGCAGTTCTTC.

The rearrangement joins TRBV9 to TRBJ1-3; TRBD1 matches at 10 bases. CDR1 and CDR2 from the germline V gene are SGDLS and YYNGEE. CDR3 length: 14 residues. V lost 7 bases to trimming and J lost 3 bases; unmatched junction nucleotides: 4. CDR3 amino acids: CASGQGVYGNTIYF. DNA for the CDR3: TGTGCCAGCGGACAGGGGGTCTATGGAAACACCATATATTTT.

This rearrangement joins TRBV7-2 to TRBJ1-1; possible D gene TRBD1, 5 bases. V was clipped by 8 bases and J by 0 bases, with 16 bases between them. Germline loops: CDR1 SGHTA, CDR2 FQGNSA. The CDR3 covers 15 residues. The CDR3 DNA reads as TGTGCCAGCCAAGAGGGGCGGGGCCTGAACACTGAAGCTTTCTTT. This gives the protein CASQEGRGLNTEAFF.

V gene TRBV7-8 combines with J gene TRBJ1-1; 8 positions match TRBD1. This CDR3 comprises 16 residues. Per germline, CDR1 SGHVS and CDR2 FQNEAQ. The junction had 9 bases not matched to a gene; V was cut back by 5 bases and J by 1 base. The CDR3 DNA is TGTGCCAGCAGCCATGGACAGGGCCTAGGGAACACTGAAGCTTTCTTT. This gives the protein CASSHGQGLGNTEAFF.

The gene calls are TRBV24-1 and TRBJ2-3; the D gene could be TRBD1 or TRBD2 (6 bases each). Germline V CDR1 and CDR2: KGHDR, SFDVKD. This CDR3 region has 13 residues. The germline V and J ends were trimmed by 2 bases and 7 bases, with 9 bases remaining between them. CDR3 region: CATSDSGANTQYF. The CDR3 region has the DNA TGTGCCACCAGTGATTCGGGGGCGAATACGCAGTATTTT.

This rearrangement joins TRBV7-8 to TRBJ2-2, with 7 bases matching TRBD1. This CDR3 spans 16 amino acids. V lost 4 bases to trimming and J lost 5 bases; unmatched junction nucleotides: 10. Germline V gene sequence: CDR1 SGHVS, CDR2 FQNEAQ. The CDR3, as DNA: TGTGCCAGCAGCTCGGCCGGGACAGCGTTAACCGGGGAGCTGTTTTTT. Protein: CASSSAGTALTGELFF.